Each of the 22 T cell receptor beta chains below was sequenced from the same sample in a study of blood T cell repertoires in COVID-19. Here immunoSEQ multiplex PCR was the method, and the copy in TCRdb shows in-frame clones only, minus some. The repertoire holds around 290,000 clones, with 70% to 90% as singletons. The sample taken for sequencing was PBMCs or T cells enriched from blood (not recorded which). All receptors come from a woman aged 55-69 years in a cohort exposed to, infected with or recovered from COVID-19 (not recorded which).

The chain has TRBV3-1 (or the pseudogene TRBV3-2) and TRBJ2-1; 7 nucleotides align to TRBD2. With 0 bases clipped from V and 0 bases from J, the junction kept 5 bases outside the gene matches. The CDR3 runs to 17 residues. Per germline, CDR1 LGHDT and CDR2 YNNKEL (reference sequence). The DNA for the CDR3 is TGTGCCAGCAGCCAAGATCTGGGAGGGGACTCCTACAATGAGCAGTTCTTC. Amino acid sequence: CASSQDLGGDSYNEQFF.

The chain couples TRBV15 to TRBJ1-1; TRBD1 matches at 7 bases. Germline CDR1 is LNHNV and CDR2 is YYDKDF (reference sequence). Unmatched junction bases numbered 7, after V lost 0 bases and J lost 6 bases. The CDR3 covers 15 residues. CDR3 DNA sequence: TGTGCCACCAGCAGAGATAAGGGGACAGCCCCTGAAGCTTTCTTT. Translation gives CATSRDKGTAPEAFF.

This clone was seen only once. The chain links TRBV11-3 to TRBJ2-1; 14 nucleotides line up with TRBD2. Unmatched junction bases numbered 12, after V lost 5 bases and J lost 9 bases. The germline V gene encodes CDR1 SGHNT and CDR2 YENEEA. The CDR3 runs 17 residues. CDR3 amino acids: CASSPGGLAGDRGEQFF. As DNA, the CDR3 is TGTGCCAGCAGCCCCGGGGGACTAGCGGGAGATCGAGGTGAGCAGTTCTTC.

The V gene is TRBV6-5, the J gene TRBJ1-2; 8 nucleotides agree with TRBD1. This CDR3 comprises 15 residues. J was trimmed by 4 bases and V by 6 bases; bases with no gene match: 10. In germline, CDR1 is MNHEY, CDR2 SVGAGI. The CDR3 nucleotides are TGTGCCAGCAGATCAGCCACAGGGGGAGGCTATGGCTACACCTTC. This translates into CASRSATGGGYGYTF.

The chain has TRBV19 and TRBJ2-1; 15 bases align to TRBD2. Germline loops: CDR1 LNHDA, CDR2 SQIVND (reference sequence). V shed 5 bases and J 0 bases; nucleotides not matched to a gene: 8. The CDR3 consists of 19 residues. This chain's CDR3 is CASSVPGLAGGSSYNEQFF. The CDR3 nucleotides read TGTGCCAGTAGTGTCCCGGGACTAGCGGGAGGATCCTCCTACAATGAGCAGTTCTTC.

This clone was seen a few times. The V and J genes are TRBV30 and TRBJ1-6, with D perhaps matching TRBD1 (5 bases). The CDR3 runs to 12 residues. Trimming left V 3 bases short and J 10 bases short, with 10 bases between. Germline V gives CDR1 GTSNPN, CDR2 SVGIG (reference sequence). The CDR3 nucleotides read TGTGCCTGGAGCGCAGGGAGGTCACCCCTCCACTTT. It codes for CAWSAGRSPLHF.

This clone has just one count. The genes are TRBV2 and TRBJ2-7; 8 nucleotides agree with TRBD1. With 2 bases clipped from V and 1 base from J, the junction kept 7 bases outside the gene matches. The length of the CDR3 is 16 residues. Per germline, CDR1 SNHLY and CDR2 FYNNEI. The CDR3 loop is CASSETRTGRSYEQYF. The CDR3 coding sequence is TGTGCCAGCAGTGAAACCCGGACAGGGAGGTCCTACGAGCAGTACTTC.

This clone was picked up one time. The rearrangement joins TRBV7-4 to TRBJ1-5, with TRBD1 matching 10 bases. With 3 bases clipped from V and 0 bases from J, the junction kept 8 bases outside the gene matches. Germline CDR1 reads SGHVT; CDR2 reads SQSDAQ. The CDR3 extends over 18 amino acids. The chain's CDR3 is CASSFRGQGSDSNQPQHF. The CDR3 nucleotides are TGTGCCAGCAGCTTCCGGGGACAGGGGTCAGATAGCAATCAGCCCCAGCATTTT.

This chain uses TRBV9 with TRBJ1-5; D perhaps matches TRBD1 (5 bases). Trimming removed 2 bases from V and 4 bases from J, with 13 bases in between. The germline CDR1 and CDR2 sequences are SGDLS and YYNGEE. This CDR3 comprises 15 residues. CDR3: CASSVSPGVNQPQHF. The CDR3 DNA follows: TGTGCCAGCAGCGTGAGTCCGGGGGTTAATCAGCCCCAGCATTTT.

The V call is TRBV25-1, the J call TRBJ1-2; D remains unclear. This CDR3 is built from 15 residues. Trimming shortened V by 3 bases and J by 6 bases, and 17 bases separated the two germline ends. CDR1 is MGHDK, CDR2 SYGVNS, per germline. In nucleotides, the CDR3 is TGTGCCAGCAGTGAGTTCGCCGCCAGGTGGGATGGCTACACCTTC. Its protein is CASSEFAARWDGYTF.

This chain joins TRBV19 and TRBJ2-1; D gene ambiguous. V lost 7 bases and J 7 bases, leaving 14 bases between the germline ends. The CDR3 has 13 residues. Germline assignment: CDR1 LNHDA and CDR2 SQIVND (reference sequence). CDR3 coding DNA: TGTGCCAGTACCCTCCTTAGAGGTAATGAGCAGTTCTTC. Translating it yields CASTLLRGNEQFF. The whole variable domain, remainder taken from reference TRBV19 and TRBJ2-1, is DGGITQSPKYLFRKEGQNVTLSCEQNLNHDAMYWYRQDPGQGLRLIYYSQIVNDFQKGDIAEGYSVSREKKESFPLTVTSAQKNPTAFYLCASTLLRGNEQFFGPGTRLTVL.

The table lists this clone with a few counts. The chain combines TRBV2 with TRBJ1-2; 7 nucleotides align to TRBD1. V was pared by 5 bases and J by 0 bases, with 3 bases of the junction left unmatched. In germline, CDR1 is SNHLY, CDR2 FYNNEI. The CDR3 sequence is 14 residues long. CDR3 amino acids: CASSTGATNYGYTF. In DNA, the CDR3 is TGTGCCAGCAGTACAGGGGCAACTAACTATGGCTACACCTTC.

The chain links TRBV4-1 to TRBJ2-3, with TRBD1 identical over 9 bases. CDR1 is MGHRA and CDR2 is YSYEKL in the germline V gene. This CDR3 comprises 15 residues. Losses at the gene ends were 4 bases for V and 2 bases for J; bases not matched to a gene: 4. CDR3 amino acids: CASSRGQGVTDTQYF. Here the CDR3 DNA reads TGCGCCAGCAGCCGGGGACAGGGTGTCACAGATACGCAGTATTTT.

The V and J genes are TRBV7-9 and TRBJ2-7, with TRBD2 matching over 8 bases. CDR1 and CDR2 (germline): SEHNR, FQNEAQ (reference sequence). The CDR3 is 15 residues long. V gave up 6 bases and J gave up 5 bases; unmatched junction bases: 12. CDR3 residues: CASSRSGGSNHEQYF. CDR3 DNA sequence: TGTGCCAGCAGTCGATCGGGGGGGAGCAACCACGAGCAGTACTTC.

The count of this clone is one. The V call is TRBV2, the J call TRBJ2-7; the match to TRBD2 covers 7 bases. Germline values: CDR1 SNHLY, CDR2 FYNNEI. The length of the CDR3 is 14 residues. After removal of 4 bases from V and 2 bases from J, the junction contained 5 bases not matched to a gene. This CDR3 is CASSVGGIAYEQYF. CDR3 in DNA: TGTGCCAGCAGTGTCGGGGGGATCGCCTACGAGCAGTACTTC.

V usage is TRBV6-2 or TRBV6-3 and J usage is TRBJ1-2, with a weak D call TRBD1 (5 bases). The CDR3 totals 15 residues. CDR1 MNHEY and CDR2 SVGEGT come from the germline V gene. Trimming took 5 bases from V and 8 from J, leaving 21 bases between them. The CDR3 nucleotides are TGTGCCAGCAGTAAAACCGGGACGGGAGGCCGGGGCTACACCTTC. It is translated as CASSKTGTGGRGYTF.

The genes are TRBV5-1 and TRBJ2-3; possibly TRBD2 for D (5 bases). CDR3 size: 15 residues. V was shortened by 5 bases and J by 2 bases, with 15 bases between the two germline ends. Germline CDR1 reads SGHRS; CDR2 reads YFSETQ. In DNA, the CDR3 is TGCGCCAGCAGTACCAGCGGCGGTTTCACAGATACGCAGTATTTT. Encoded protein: CASSTSGGFTDTQYF.

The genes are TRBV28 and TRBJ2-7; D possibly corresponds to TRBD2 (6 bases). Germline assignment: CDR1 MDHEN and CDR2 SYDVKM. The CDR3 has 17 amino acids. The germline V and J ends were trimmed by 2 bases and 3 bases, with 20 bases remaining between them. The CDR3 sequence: CASSLLEGGYGIYEQYF. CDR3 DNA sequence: TGTGCCAGCAGTTTACTTGAGGGAGGTTATGGTATCTACGAGCAGTACTTC.

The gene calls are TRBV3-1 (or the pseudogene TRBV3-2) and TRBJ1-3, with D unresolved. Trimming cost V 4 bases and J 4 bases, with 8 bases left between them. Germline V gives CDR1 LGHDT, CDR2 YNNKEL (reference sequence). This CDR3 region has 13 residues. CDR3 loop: CASSPRIGNTIYF. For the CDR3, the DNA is TGTGCCAGCAGCCCCAGGATCGGAAACACCATATATTTT.

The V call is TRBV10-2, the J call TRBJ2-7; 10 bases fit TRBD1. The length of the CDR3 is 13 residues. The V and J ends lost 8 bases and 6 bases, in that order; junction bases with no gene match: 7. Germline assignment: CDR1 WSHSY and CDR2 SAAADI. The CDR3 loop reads CASFGTGAREQYF. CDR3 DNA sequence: TGCGCCAGCTTCGGGACAGGGGCTCGCGAGCAGTACTTC.

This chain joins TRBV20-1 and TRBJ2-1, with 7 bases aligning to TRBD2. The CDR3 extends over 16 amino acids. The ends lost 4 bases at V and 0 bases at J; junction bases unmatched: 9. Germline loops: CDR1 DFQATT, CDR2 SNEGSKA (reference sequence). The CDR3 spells CSATETSASSYNEQFF. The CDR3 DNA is TGCAGTGCTACTGAAACTAGCGCGAGCTCCTACAATGAGCAGTTCTTC.

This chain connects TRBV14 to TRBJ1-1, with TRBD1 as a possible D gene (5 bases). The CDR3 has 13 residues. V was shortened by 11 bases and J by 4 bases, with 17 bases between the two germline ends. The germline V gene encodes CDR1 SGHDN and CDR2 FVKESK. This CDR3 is CAGIRDLGTEAFF. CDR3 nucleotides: TGTGCCGGGATCCGGGACTTAGGCACTGAAGCTTTCTTT.